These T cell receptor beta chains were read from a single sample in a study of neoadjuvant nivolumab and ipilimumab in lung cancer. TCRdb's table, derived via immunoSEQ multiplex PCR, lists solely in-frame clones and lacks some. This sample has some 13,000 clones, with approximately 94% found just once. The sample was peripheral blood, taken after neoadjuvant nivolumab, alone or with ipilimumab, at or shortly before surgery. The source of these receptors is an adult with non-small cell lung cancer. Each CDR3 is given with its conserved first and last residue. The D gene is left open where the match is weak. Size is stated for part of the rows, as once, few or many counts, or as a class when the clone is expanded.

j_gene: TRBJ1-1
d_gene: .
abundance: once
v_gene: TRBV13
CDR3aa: CASSGRDRNTEAFF
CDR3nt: TGTGCCAGCAGCGGCCGGGACCGGAACACTGAAGCTTTCTTT

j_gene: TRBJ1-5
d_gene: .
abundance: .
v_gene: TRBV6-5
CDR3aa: CASSSGPLMAQHF
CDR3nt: TGTGCCAGCAGTTCCGGGCCCCTCATGGCCCAGCATTTT

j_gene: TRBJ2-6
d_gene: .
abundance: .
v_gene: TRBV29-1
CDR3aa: CSVEYFSGANVLTF
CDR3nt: TGCAGCGTTGAGTACTTCTCTGGGGCCAACGTCCTGACTTTC

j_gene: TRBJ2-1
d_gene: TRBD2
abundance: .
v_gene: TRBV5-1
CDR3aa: CASSSRLLAPHNEQFF
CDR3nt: TGCGCCAGCAGCTCCCGTTTACTAGCGCCCCACAATGAGCAGTTCTTC

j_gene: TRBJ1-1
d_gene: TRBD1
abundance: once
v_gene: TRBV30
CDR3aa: CAWVSTGATEAFF
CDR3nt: TGTGCCTGGGTCTCAACAGGGGCCACTGAAGCTTTCTTT

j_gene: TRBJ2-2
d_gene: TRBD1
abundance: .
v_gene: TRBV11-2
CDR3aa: CASSSRTGVTGELFF
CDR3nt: TGTGCCAGCAGCTCTCGGACAGGGGTGACCGGGGAGCTGTTTTTT

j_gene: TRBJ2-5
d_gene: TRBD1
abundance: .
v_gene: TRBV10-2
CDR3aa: CASRRPGQGIQETQYF
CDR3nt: TGCGCCAGCAGACGACCGGGACAGGGAATCCAAGAGACCCAGTACTTC

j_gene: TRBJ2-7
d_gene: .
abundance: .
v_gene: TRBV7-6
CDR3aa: CASSSPRPGQYEQYF
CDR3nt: TGTGCCAGCAGCTCCCCTCGTCCCGGGCAGTACGAGCAGTACTTC

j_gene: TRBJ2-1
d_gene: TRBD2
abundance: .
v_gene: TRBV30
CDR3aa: CAWSVASGNEQFF
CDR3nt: TGTGCCTGGAGTGTAGCTAGCGGGAATGAGCAGTTCTTC

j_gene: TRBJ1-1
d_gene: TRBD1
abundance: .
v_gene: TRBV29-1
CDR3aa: CSVEIGQGAAYAEAFF
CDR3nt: TGCAGCGTTGAGATCGGACAGGGGGCCGCGTACGCTGAAGCTTTCTTT

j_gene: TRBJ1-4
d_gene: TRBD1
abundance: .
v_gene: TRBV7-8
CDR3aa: CASSLRSRDRGLGEKLFF
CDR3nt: TGTGCCAGCAGCCTCCGGTCCCGGGACAGGGGGCTGGGTGAAAAACTGTTTTTT

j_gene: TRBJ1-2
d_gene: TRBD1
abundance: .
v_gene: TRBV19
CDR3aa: CASAPATGSYGYTF
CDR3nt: TGTGCCAGTGCCCCAGCGACAGGGAGCTATGGCTACACCTTC

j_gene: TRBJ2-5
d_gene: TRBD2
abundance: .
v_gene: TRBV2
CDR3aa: CASSERGLGETQYF
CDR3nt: TGTGCCAGCAGTGAGAGGGGACTAGGGGAGACCCAGTACTTC

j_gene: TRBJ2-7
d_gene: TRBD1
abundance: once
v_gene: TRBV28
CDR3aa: CASSRWTGSSYEQYF
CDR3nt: TGTGCCAGCAGCCGGTGGACAGGGAGCTCCTACGAGCAGTACTTC

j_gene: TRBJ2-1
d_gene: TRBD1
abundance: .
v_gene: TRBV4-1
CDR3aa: CASSRTGTGYNEQFF
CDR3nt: TGCGCCAGCAGCCGCACCGGGACAGGATACAATGAGCAGTTCTTC

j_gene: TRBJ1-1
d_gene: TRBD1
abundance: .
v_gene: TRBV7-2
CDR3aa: CASSWQGASTEAFF
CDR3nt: TGTGCCAGCAGCTGGCAGGGGGCAAGCACTGAAGCTTTCTTT

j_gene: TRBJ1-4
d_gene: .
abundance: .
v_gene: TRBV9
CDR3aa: CASSYGGASEEKLFF
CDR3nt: TGTGCCAGCAGCTATGGGGGAGCCAGTGAGGAAAAACTGTTTTTT

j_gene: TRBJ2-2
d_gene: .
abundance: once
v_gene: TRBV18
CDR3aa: CASSPFEVVSSEGGFVNTGELFF
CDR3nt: TGTGCCAGCTCACCATTTGAGGTCGTTTCATCCGAGGGAGGTTTCGTGAACACCGGGGAGCTGTTTTTT

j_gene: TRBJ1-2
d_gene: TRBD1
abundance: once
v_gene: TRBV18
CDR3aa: CASSPRGLDGYTF
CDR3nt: TGTGCCAGCTCACCCAGGGGGTTGGATGGCTACACCTTC

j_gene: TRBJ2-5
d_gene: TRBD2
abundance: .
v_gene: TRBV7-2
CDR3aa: CASSRTLAGGETQYF
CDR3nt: TGTGCCAGCAGCCGGACCTTAGCGGGGGGCGAGACCCAGTACTTC

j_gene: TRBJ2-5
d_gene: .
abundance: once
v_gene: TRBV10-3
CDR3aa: CAISGTTQPETQYF
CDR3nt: TGTGCCATCAGTGGGACTACCCAGCCCGAGACCCAGTACTTC

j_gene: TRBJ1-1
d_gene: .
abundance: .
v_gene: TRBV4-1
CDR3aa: CASSQPQGRMNTEAFF
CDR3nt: TGCGCCAGCAGCCAACCGCAGGGAAGAATGAACACTGAAGCTTTCTTT

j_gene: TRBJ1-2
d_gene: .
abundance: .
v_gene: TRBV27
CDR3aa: CASRFYTGSYTF
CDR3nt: TGTGCCAGCAGGTTCTATACAGGGAGCTACACCTTC

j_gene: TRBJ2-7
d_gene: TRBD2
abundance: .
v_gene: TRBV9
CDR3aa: CASGNSGNPYEQYF
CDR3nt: TGTGCCAGCGGCAATAGCGGGAACCCCTACGAGCAGTACTTC

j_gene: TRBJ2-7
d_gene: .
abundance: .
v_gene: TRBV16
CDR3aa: CASSPRLSTYEQYF
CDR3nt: TGTGCCAGCAGCCCCAGATTATCAACCTACGAGCAGTACTTC

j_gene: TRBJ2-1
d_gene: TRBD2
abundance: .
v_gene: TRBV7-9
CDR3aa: CASSLLAGGLNEQFF
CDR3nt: TGTGCCAGCAGCCTCCTAGCGGGAGGTTTGAATGAGCAGTTCTTC

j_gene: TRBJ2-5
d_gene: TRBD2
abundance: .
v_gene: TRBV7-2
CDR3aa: CASSLAGGWKETQYF
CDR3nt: TGTGCCAGCAGCTTGGCGGGGGGGTGGAAAGAGACCCAGTACTTC

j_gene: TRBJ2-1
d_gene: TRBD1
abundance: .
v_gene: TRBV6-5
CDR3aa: CASSYRTGGEQFF
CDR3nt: TGTGCCAGCAGTTACAGGACAGGGGGCGAGCAGTTCTTC

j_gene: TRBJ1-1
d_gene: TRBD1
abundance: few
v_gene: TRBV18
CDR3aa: CASSPRQGLTNTEAFF
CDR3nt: TGTGCCAGCTCACCACGACAGGGGCTTACGAACACTGAAGCTTTCTTT

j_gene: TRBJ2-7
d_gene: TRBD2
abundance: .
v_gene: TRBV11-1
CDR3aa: CASRTRSGGPYEQYF
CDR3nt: TGTGCCAGCAGGACAAGAAGCGGGGGGCCCTACGAGCAGTACTTC

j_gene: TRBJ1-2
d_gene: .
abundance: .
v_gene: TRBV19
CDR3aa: CASTPDSNYGYTF
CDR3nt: TGTGCCAGTACCCCGGACAGCAACTATGGCTACACCTTC